This T cell receptor (beta chain) was identified in a study of radiation and T cells in renal cell carcinoma. Some clones are missing from TCRdb's copy, which holds only in-frame ones; the method was immunoSEQ multiplex PCR. The profile shows 120,000 to 150,000 clones, around four fifths of them singletons. Time point reported: baseline pretreatment blood. The sample's treatment: 15 Gy SBRT to primary tumor, nephrectomy 4 weeks later. The patient's renal cell carcinoma had clear cell pathology. The CDR3 spans 13 residues. Trimming stripped 5 bases from V and 6 bases from J, with 12 bases between. The germline gives CDR1 SNHLY, CDR2 FYNNEI.

This receptor was taken from a woman between 50 and 59 years old with renal cell carcinoma. The chain recombines TRBV2 with TRBJ2-3; either TRBD1 or TRBD2 may supply D (5 bases each). The specimen comprised blood, sampled from a patient whose treatment included radiotherapy and nephrectomy. The CDR3 loop is CASSPRDVDTQYF. As DNA, the CDR3 is TGTGCCAGCAGTCCCCGGGACGTGGATACGCAGTATTTT.